These 23 T cell receptor beta chains were sequenced from one sample in a study of T cell repertoires in cytomegalovirus infection. TCRdb reprocessed the reads with MiXCR, giving one entry per CDR3 protein. The profile shows about 460,000 distinct CDR3 sequences, about 11% of them singletons. The sequenced material came from PBMCs. These receptors were collected from a human donor in good health (CMV status not recorded). Some clones in this sample may be carry-over from other donors' samples.

With respect to this clonotype: This may come from a read error, since a much larger clone is one base off. V is TRBV5-1 and J is TRBJ2-5; TRBD2 agrees at 9 bases. From germline, CDR1 is SGHRS and CDR2 YFSETQ. The CDR3 is 15 residues long. CDR3 in DNA: TGCGACAGCAGCTTCTTGCGGGGGGGCCGAGAGACCCAGTACTTC. Translating gives CDSSFLRGGRETQYF. The variable domain in full, completed from reference TRBV5-1 and TRBJ2-5, reads KAGVTQTPRYLIKTRGQQVTLSCSPISGHRSVSWYQQTPGQGLQFLFEYFSETQRNKGNFPGRFSGRQFSNSRSEMNVSTLELGDSALYLCDSSFLRGGRETQYFGPGTRLLVL.

This clonotype was picked up many times. J is TRBJ2-3 and V is TRBV12-3 or TRBV12-4; perhaps TRBD2 as D (5 bases). V lost 5 bases and J lost 3, with 9 bases in between. The CDR3 runs to 13 residues. CDR3 loop: CASSTLGTDTQYF. The CDR3 DNA reads TGTGCCAGCAGTACACTAGGGACAGATACGCAGTATTTT.

There are many counts of this clonotype. The gene calls are TRBV7-2 and TRBJ2-3; D remains unclear. There are 16 residues in the CDR3. The V and J ends lost 6 bases and 2 bases respectively, with 18 bases between them. Germline CDR1 is SGHTA and CDR2 is FQGNSA. CDR3 sequence: CASRLGRSRYTDTQYF. The CDR3, as DNA: TGTGCCAGCAGATTGGGAAGGAGCCGATACACAGATACGCAGTATTTT.

There are many counts of this clonotype. This chain joins TRBV12-3 or TRBV12-4 and TRBJ1-2, with 9 bases matching TRBD1. The CDR3 has 14 amino acids. J was trimmed by 4 bases and V by 7 bases; bases with no gene match: 7. The CDR3 reads CASNPGTGTYGYTF. The DNA for the CDR3 is TGTGCCAGCAACCCTGGGACAGGGACCTATGGCTACACCTTC.

This clonotype was counted only a few times. J is TRBJ1-1 and V is TRBV5-1, with 7 bases lining up with TRBD1. Trimming removed 1 base from V and 5 bases from J; junction bases left unmatched: 8. Germline V gives CDR1 SGHRS, CDR2 YFSETQ. CDR3 length: 15 residues. In DNA form, the CDR3 reads TGCGCCAGCAGCTTGTATTCTGCAGGGGGTACTGAAGCTTTCTTT. It specifies CASSLYSAGGTEAFF.

This clonotype has only a few counts. This chain joins TRBV11-2 and TRBJ2-7; 9 nucleotides agree with TRBD1. Germline V gives CDR1 SGHAT, CDR2 FQNNGV. This CDR3 spans 15 amino acids. With 5 bases clipped from V and 2 bases from J, the junction kept 7 bases outside the gene matches. The CDR3 coding sequence is TGTGCCAGCAGCCCTCCGGACAGGGGAGCCTACGAGCAGTACTTC. Residues: CASSPPDRGAYEQYF.

This clonotype was counted many times. The chain uses TRBV7-9 and TRBJ2-1; D is ambiguous. The length of the CDR3 is 14 residues. The germline gives CDR1 SEHNR, CDR2 FQNEAQ (reference sequence). The germline V and J ends were trimmed by 2 bases and 5 bases, with 10 bases remaining between them. The CDR3 DNA is TGTGCCAGCAGCTTACTCGAGCAAAACAATGAGCAGTTCTTC. This translates into CASSLLEQNNEQFF.

In this sample, this clonotype turned up many times. J is TRBJ2-2 and V is TRBV11-3; 8 bases match TRBD1. Germline assignment: CDR1 SGHNT and CDR2 YENEEA. The CDR3 totals 15 residues. V was pared by 3 bases and J by 8 bases, with 8 bases of the junction left unmatched. In DNA, the CDR3 is TGTGCCAGCAGCTTGGACAGGGCTTTTGCGGGGGAGCTGTTTTTT. Amino acid sequence: CASSLDRAFAGELFF.

This clonotype was seen a handful of times. The V call is TRBV19, the J call TRBJ2-7, with 10 bases fitting TRBD2. The ends lost 5 bases at V and 4 bases at J; junction bases unmatched: 8. The CDR3 has 15 residues. Looked up from germline, CDR1 is LNHDA and CDR2 is SQIVND (reference sequence). The CDR3 coding sequence is TGTGCCAGTAGTTTATCTAGCGGGGGAAGATACGAGCAGTACTTC. It specifies CASSLSSGGRYEQYF.

This clonotype has at least ten counts. V usage is TRBV5-1 and J usage is TRBJ1-1; 7 nucleotides line up with TRBD1. The V gene end was trimmed by 5 bases and the J gene end by 1 base; junction bases not matched to a gene: 5. Germline V gene sequence: CDR1 SGHRS, CDR2 YFSETQ. The CDR3 is 14 residues long. The CDR3 reads CASRTGTWNTEAFF. The CDR3 nucleotides read TGCGCCAGCAGGACAGGGACATGGAACACTGAAGCTTTCTTT.

The table lists this clonotype with a few counts. J is TRBJ2-2 and V is TRBV29-1, with D tentatively TRBD1 (6 bases). Trimming shortened V by 4 bases and J by 0 bases, and 9 bases separated the two germline ends. CDR3 size: 14 residues. The germline gives CDR1 SQVTM, CDR2 ANQGSEA. The CDR3 nucleotides read TGCAGCGTTGGCGGACAGACGAACACCGGGGAGCTGTTTTTT. This encodes CSVGGQTNTGELFF.

This clonotype was detected ten times or more. V gene TRBV7-2 combines with J gene TRBJ2-3; possibly TRBD2 for D (6 bases). The V gene's germline CDR1 is SGHTA and CDR2 FQGNSA. The V end lost 3 bases, the J end lost 2 bases, and 9 bases lay between the germline ends. The CDR3 extends over 14 amino acids. The CDR3 DNA is TGTGCCAGCAGCTTGGGACTGAACACAGATACGCAGTATTTT. Encoded protein: CASSLGLNTDTQYF. Full variable domain (rest looked up from reference TRBV7-2 and TRBJ2-3): GAGVSQSPSNKVTEKGKDVELRCDPISGHTALYWYRQSLGQGLEFLIYFQGNSAPDKSGLPSDRFSAERTGGSVSTLTIQRTQQEDSAVYLCASSLGLNTDTQYFGPGTRLTVL.

CDR3 loop: CASRWGAVTEAFF. In DNA form, the CDR3 reads TGTGCCAGTCGCTGGGGGGCCGTCACTGAAGCTTTCTTT. J is TRBJ1-1 and V is TRBV19; a weak D match, TRBD1 (6 bases). Trimming pared 8 bases from V and 4 bases from J, leaving 14 bases between. Germline V gene data show CDR1 as LNHDA and CDR2 as SQIVND (reference sequence). The CDR3 extends over 13 amino acids.

This clonotype has a count of ten or more. The rearrangement uses TRBV7-8 and TRBJ2-1; D is possibly TRBD1 or TRBD2 (5 bases each). The length of the CDR3 is 14 residues. Germline V gene sequence: CDR1 SGHVS, CDR2 FQNEAQ. Trimming removed 5 bases from V and 10 bases from J, with 18 bases in between. CDR3 in amino acids: CASSQGVRGTEQFF. The CDR3 DNA is TGTGCCAGCAGCCAAGGAGTGAGGGGCACCGAGCAGTTCTTC.

As DNA, the CDR3 is TGTGCCAGCAGTCCCAGGGCCCACACTGAAGCTTTCTTT. Its protein product is CASSPRAHTEAFF. The chain recombines TRBV12-3 or TRBV12-4 with TRBJ1-1; the D gene is possibly TRBD1 (5 bases). This CDR3 spans 13 amino acids. The V gene lost 5 bases and the J gene lost 3 bases, with 10 bases spanning the gap.

This clonotype was recorded many times. The rearrangement joins TRBV28 to TRBJ1-1; D is undetermined. The CDR3 extends over 15 amino acids. The germline CDR1 and CDR2 sequences are MDHEN and SYDVKM. V was cut by 6 bases and J by 0 bases, with 14 bases left in between. CDR3 region: CASSPSYGMNTEAFF. The CDR3 DNA follows: TGTGCCAGCAGCCCATCCTATGGAATGAACACTGAAGCTTTCTTT.

This clonotype came up a few times. The chain carries TRBV2 and TRBJ2-1; 13 positions agree with TRBD2. V lost 9 bases and J lost 7; bases outside the gene matches: 3. The germline CDR1 and CDR2 sequences are SNHLY and FYNNEI. The CDR3 length is 13 residues. The CDR3 is CASWTSGRNEQFF. CDR3 nucleotides: TGTGCCAGTTGGACTAGCGGGAGAAATGAGCAGTTCTTC.

The chain employs TRBV30 and TRBJ1-1; D might be TRBD1 (5 bases). Trimming pared 0 bases from V and 3 bases from J, leaving 11 bases between. The germline V gene has CDR1 GTSNPN and CDR2 SVGIG (reference sequence). The CDR3 sequence is 14 residues long. CDR3 residues: CAWSVFSGYTEAFF. DNA for the CDR3: TGTGCCTGGAGTGTCTTCTCAGGGTACACTGAAGCTTTCTTT.

A remark on this clonotype: The CDR3 does not close with the conserved phenylalanine or tryptophan, likely indicating a read error. This chain uses TRBV11-1 with TRBJ1-1; D is possibly TRBD1 (6 bases). Trimming left V 1 base short and J 1 base short, with 7 bases between. Germline CDR1 and CDR2: SGHAT and FQDESV (reference sequence). The CDR3 has 14 amino acids. CDR3: CASSLGTANTEAFL. For the CDR3, the DNA is TGTGCCAGCAGCTTAGGGACAGCGAACACTGAAGCTTTCCTT.

This clonotype has ten or more counts. The rearrangement joins TRBV28 to TRBJ2-1; D possibly matches TRBD1 or TRBD2 (5 bases each). The CDR3 contains 12 residues. Trimming took 6 bases from V and 12 from J, leaving 15 bases between them. CDR1 and CDR2 (germline): MDHEN, SYDVKM. CDR3 sequence (DNA): TGTGCCAGCAGCAAGGGACGGGCGTGGCAGTTCTTC. It encodes CASSKGRAWQFF.

This clonotype has only a few counts. J is TRBJ2-3 and V is TRBV12-3 or TRBV12-4; D may correspond to TRBD1 or TRBD2 (5 bases each). V lost 6 bases and J 3 bases, leaving 19 bases between the germline ends. The CDR3 runs 16 residues. The CDR3 region has the DNA TGTGCCAGCAGCCAGGGACCTCTTGGGGCGACAGATACGCAGTATTTT. This codes for CASSQGPLGATDTQYF.

The rearrangement links TRBV29-1 to TRBJ2-7, with TRBD2 identical over 13 bases. Germline V lookup: CDR1 SQVTM, CDR2 ANQGSEA. V lost 4 bases, J lost 3 bases, and 6 bases stayed unmatched. The CDR3 contains 15 residues. The chain's CDR3 is CSVGTSGRLIYEQYF. CDR3 DNA sequence: TGCAGCGTTGGGACTAGCGGGAGATTAATCTACGAGCAGTACTTC.

This clonotype was observed many times. The chain has TRBV11-2 and TRBJ2-2, with no clear D. CDR1 and CDR2 (germline): SGHAT, FQNNGV. This CDR3 is 16 amino acids long. With 2 bases removed from V and 3 bases from J, the gap between germline ends came to 13 bases. In DNA form, the CDR3 reads TGTGCCAGCAGCTTAAGTCCACCGCGCTACACCGGGGAGCTGTTTTTT. Translation gives CASSLSPPRYTGELFF.